This T cell receptor (beta chain) is from a study of shared clonotypes between healthy human individuals. Produced via immunoSEQ multiplex PCR; TCRdb's table is partial and in-frame only. Here the sample spans some 790,000 clones, around 70% being singletons. A few counts support this clone. Germline lookup yields CDR1 MDHEN and CDR2 SYDVKM. CDR3 length: 19 residues. Trimming took 1 base from V and 8 from J; bases not matched to a gene: 23. This TCR derives from a woman in her 30s in good health. The V gene is TRBV28, the J gene TRBJ2-7, with TRBD2 identical over 7 bases. The sequenced sample was memory CD4+ T cells sorted from blood. Specified subset: CD45RA-negative fraction. The CDR3 reads CASSLSPPGLAGEGHKQYF. The DNA of the CDR3 is TGTGCCAGCAGTTTATCGCCCCCAGGGTTGGCGGGAGAGGGGCATAAGCAGTACTTC.